Described below is a single T cell receptor beta chain sequence and its context. Its antigen target is currently unknown. No much larger clonotype is one base removed from it; base qualities were not supplied. The cohort was made up of hundreds of healthy bone marrow donors. Cohort members were all nominally healthy when sampled, although unrecorded immune exposures were likely present. The donor was CMV seronegative and belonged to the group of 352 seronegative cohort members. A peripheral blood sample was collected from each donor, and TCR beta sequencing was performed on peripheral blood mononuclear cells. The Qiagen DNeasy Blood Extraction Kit was used to extract genomic DNA from the blood cell samples. As encoded in the germline V gene, CDR1 is KGHSH while CDR2 is LQKENI. The germline V end is reduced by 2 bases and the J end by 3 bases; junction bases left unmatched: 10. The CDR3 measures 17 amino acids from cysteine to phenylalanine. The DNA shown is the 51-base CDR3, in frame from base 1.

Receptors were amplified or captured by the immunoSEQ multiplex PCR assay. For the multiplex PCR, a mixture combining 60 forward primers for TCR Vbeta segments and 13 reverse primers for TCR Jbeta segments was used. The CDR3 region of rearranged TCR beta genes was amplified from genomic DNA by a multiplex PCR assay. The amplified TCR beta libraries were sequenced on the Illumina HiSeq System as 87-base-pair reads. On the study's bioinformatics: Across the 670 or so repertoires, a later analysis counted about 81 million unique TCR beta chains, roughly 11 million of which were shared by at least two donors. Raw reads were error-corrected and collapsed into unique sequences with a nearest-neighbor algorithm that merged closely related sequences to remove PCR and sequencing errors. Alignment of CDR3 sequences to IMGT reference sequences was used to assign V, D and J gene segments. Each retained sequence needed at least a six-nucleotide match to both a V gene segment and a J gene segment. Rearrangements were called productive when the CDR3 lacked stop codons and stayed in frame with V and J; all others were non-productive. Following IMGT convention, CDR3 was defined as the stretch from the second conserved V-encoded cysteine to the conserved J-encoded phenylalanine. The earlier analysis of about 640 of the donors excluded any sequence lacking an unambiguous match to a single V gene segment. In an earlier analysis of several hundred of the donors, V segments were called functional above 56.7% productive rearrangements and were called segregating when the between-donor standard deviation exceeded 5%. A statistical classification framework was developed to diagnose cytomegalovirus status using the catalog of TCR beta chain sequences. In a later analysis, TCR nucleotide sequences were compared against IMGT/GENE-DB human TR gene sequences so that V and J genes could be assigned. Using the TCRdist pipeline, a later analysis assigned CDR3 sequences along with most-parsimonious VDJ recombination scenarios. In a later analysis, each TCR beta chain was defined by its CDR3 amino acid sequence together with its V-gene family, and reads lacking a unique V-gene family were excluded. In a later analysis, 500 to 650 highly shared, low-generation-probability nucleotide sequences were removed to address suspected cross-contamination and a sequencing artifact. For each public chain, a later analysis derived a clonal expansion index from normalized ranks of inferred template counts within each repertoire. Generation probabilities in a later analysis came from a VDJ recombination model fitted to out-of-frame rearrangements, and those results were checked against IGoR. Hypergeometric tests were used in a later analysis to score TCR-TCR, TCR-HLA and TCR-CMV co-occurrence, with a repertoire-size bias correction applied to the TCR pairs. To estimate false discovery rates, a later analysis permuted the HLA or CMV assignments 20 times. In a later analysis, co-occurring TCRs were grouped using DBSCAN, and TCRdist sequence similarity was added for clustering within HLA-allele-positive subsets. Repertoires with fewer than 30,000 or more than 120,000 public chains, plus five repertoires with anomalous nucleotide sharing, were excluded from co-occurrence clustering. The table comes from immuneACCESS by way of TCRdb, which keeps in-frame sequences with V and J called. Part of the clones is missing from these tables; in studies checked, under half for an unresolved V gene and the rest for unknown reasons. Clone size and the V and J calls come from that table; the DNA yielded D and trimming. This sample gives some 190,000 clones in total; 85% to 90% of them show up just once. Approximately 1.9% of the sample is taken by the ten largest.

The sample is drawn from a study of cytomegalovirus exposure and HLA in healthy donors (dated by TCRdb to about 2017). For the study in its entirety: In an earlier analysis of around 540 of the donors, 250 to 350 Gb of sequence data and 117 million unique TCR beta sequences from roughly 200 million T cells were reported. An early release that covered about 600 HLA-typed donors contained approximately 290 gigabases of sequencing data and around 85 million unique TCR sequences. The genetic ancestry cluster associated with self-reported Caucasian donors included roughly four fifths of the approximately 430 genotyped donors. The study was designed to test whether signatures of past pathogen exposure could be identified by cataloging public T cell receptors. Using immunosequencing, the study profiled T cell repertoires from 666 subjects and related those repertoires to cytomegalovirus serostatus. In addition to the first cohort of about 650 subjects, a separate validation cohort of 120 different subjects was used. High-throughput TCR immunosequencing, statistical association of individual TCRs with disease status, and machine learning were combined to predict cytomegalovirus infection status. A later analysis re-analyzed previously published TCR beta repertoires from roughly 690 donors and added high-resolution HLA genotyping to study TCR occurrence patterns. The later analysis used no new phenotypic data to find candidate immune exposures, relying instead on TCR beta sequences and their occurrence across donors. To decide whether each TCR beta V gene segment behaved as functional or pseudogenic, an earlier analysis of 587 of the donors relied on high-throughput TCR beta sequencing. Donor age, sex, ethnicity and CMV serostatus were compiled together with the repertoire data. Genome-wide SNP genotypes for about 65% of the roughly 670 donors were used in a later genetic analysis, which treated that subset as a discovery cohort. All discovery cohort repertoires had been generated on a single sequencing platform. Both class I and class II loci were covered by HLA typing, at four-digit resolution. The number of donors typed differed by locus, with 629-630 for A, B, C, DRB1 and DQB1, over 500 for DQA1, 600 to 610 for DPA1, and some 470 for DPB1. About 5 DR-DQ haplotypes were handled as single units for association and clustering, since linkage in the cohort was strong. Among roughly 370 genotyped donors of the cohort, an average of about 240,000 unique TCR beta nucleotide sequences were sequenced per donor, about a sixth of them non-productive. The paper's findings and limits, for the study overall: In a later analysis, more than 15,000 TCR beta sequences were associated with specific HLA alleles at a false discovery rate of 0.05. Compared with equally common non-associated chains, HLA-associated TCR beta chains in a later analysis were more clonally expanded and had lower generation probabilities. In a later analysis, most CMV-associated TCR beta chains were found to appear HLA-restricted, with HLA associations seemingly driven largely by CMV exposure. A further reported finding was that TCR beta sequences accurately predicted the HLA-A and HLA-B alleles for most subjects in the first cohort. Some IMGT-functional V segments, including TRBV6-2 and TRBV6-3, could not be distinguished by the 87-base-pair reads and were therefore excluded. Across donors, most TCR sequences were observed very rarely, whereas some public TCRs were present in many individuals. The earlier analysis of 587 of the donors excluded approximately 17 rarely observed V segments, including chromosome 9 orphons, because counts were too low. The cohort was sequenced for TCR beta chains only, and without alpha or paired-chain data the features that could be detected were limited. In an earlier analysis of 587 of the donors, most TCR beta V segments appeared in productive rearrangements about 87% or about 30% of the time, broadly matching IMGT annotations. For the cohort, immune exposure information was limited to CMV serostatus. Because HLA typing was unavailable for some donors at each locus, only the typed subset was used in association tests. According to a later analysis, TCR association rates differed among HLA loci, with DRB1 alleles showing the most associated TCRs and HLA-C alleles showing the fewest. Sequencing depth was assumed to be roughly uniform across donors in the presence/absence analyses, though that assumption may not hold. A few of the identified cytomegalovirus-associated TCR beta chains were confirmed in vitro to be specific for cytomegalovirus antigens. Assigning TCR associations to individual alleles was difficult when HLA alleles, especially DR and DQ, strongly co-occurred. The sequencing pipeline was judged likely to have produced a cluster of highly shared sequence variants as a technical artifact. An association between a missense DCLRE1C variant and V-gene and J-gene trimming of TCR beta chains was found in a later genetic analysis and replicated in an independent cohort. Several of the top co-occurrence clusters appeared to be linked to parvovirus B19, influenza, CMV and Epstein-Barr virus, according to a later analysis. Correlated functional status among segregating V segments might reflect linkage disequilibrium, but an unknown experimental factor could not be ruled out. Cytomegalovirus status was reported to be diagnosed by the classifier with high specificity and sensitivity in both the original and validation cohorts. The study listed 150 to 200 TCR beta chains as associated with cytomegalovirus. A later genetic analysis reported fewer N-insertions in productive TCRs among donors in an Asian-associated ancestry cluster than the approximately 670-donor mean. According to the authors, the approach could potentially be generalized to other disease states and immunological phenotypes.

Recombination joined TRBV18 with TRBJ2-7; TRBD2 matches 10 bases in the middle. The material sequenced was PBMCs. The receptor's source is a woman aged 18-29 years in good health and CMV-seronegative. The sequenced DNA is TGTGCCAGCTCACCAGTTCGATTCCTAGCGGGGGTCTACGAGCAGTACTTC. Its product reads: CASSPVRFLAGVYEQYF.